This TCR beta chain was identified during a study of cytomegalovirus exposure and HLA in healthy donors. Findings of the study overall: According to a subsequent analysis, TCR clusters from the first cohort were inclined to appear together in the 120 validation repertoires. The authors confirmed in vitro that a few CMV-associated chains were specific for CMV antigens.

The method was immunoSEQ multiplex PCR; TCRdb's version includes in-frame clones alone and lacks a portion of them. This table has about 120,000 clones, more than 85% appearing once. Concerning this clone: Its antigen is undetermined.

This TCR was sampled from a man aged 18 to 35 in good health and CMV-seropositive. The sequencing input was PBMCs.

CDR3 sequence reads: CATSGRIEGTSTDTQYF. The CDR3 DNA sequence: TGTGCCACCAGCGGTCGGATTGAGGGGACTAGCACAGATACGCAGTATTTT. This sequence joins TRBV15 and TRBJ2-3, with D perhaps TRBD2 (6 bases). Germline assignment: CDR1 LNHNV and CDR2 YYDKDF (reference sequence). V gave up 5 bases and J gave up 0 bases, with 18 bases separating them. The CDR3 contains 17 residues.